A selection of T cell receptor beta chains follows, all from one sample in a study of blood T cell repertoires in COVID-19. Sequencing used immunoSEQ multiplex PCR; TCRdb keeps in-frame clones, though not all of them. This table holds 150,000 or so clones, roughly 93% found once. The material sequenced was peripheral blood. The receptors come from a young man with acute or convalescent COVID-19. Both conserved end residues are part of each CDR3. The D gene is left open where the match is weak. Clone size is stated in some rows and not others, as once, few, many or a class when expanded.

>TRBJ2-1|NA|TRBV19|NA
CASSIVPLTGNSYNEQFF
>TRBJ2-7|TRBD1|TRBV10-2|NA
CASQHRGSSYEQYF
>TRBJ2-7|NA|TRBV5-1|NA
CASSLNPDEQYF
>TRBJ2-4|TRBD1|TRBV27|once
CASSPPWGQGAKNIQYF
>TRBJ1-5|TRBD1|TRBV7-2|NA
CASSSRQGGQPQHF
>TRBJ2-1|TRBD1|TRBV10-3|NA
CAIGTEYNEQFF
>TRBJ2-7|TRBD1|TRBV6-5|NA
CASSKGQGTYEQYF
>TRBJ1-2|NA|TRBV24-1|NA
CATSEGSSNYGYTF
>TRBJ2-4|TRBD2|TRBV3-1/TRBV3-2|NA
CASSGRGGGGVNIQYF
>TRBJ1-2|NA|TRBV5-4|NA
CASSLTGPGGYTF
>TRBJ1-2|NA|TRBV7-9|NA
CASSLEAGYGYTF
>TRBJ2-1|TRBD2|TRBV7-9|NA
CASSLLLAGGANEQFF
>TRBJ2-1|NA|TRBV6-5|NA
CASSYDRNEQFF
>TRBJ2-2|NA|TRBV2|few
CASSAEGGNTGELFF
>TRBJ2-5|TRBD2|TRBV9|NA
CASSVVSGSLETQYF
>TRBJ1-4|NA|TRBV19|once
CASSIRAQLRGLEEKLFF
>TRBJ1-4|NA|TRBV6-1|NA
CASSDSSLNEKLFF
>TRBJ2-7|TRBD1|TRBV6-6|NA
CASIPGGQGVYEQYF
>TRBJ1-3|TRBD1|TRBV4-1|NA
CASSVYRGRVDIGGNTIYF
>TRBJ2-2|TRBD1|TRBV7-8|NA
CASSSPILAYGQGASGELFF
>TRBJ2-1|TRBD1|TRBV19|NA
CASQRSGQEIPISYNEQFF
>TRBJ1-2|NA|TRBV6-1|NA
CASSEFDTNYGYTF
>TRBJ2-5|NA|TRBV5-1|NA
CASSLAQVGETQYF
>TRBJ2-7|NA|TRBV29-1|NA
CSVGLVGLEQYF
>TRBJ1-5|NA|TRBV19|NA
CASSGQNNQPQHF
>TRBJ1-1|NA|TRBV18|NA
CASSPTPGNTEAFF
>TRBJ1-5|TRBD1|TRBV28|NA
CASSPGQGSMYNQPQHF
>TRBJ1-1|NA|TRBV7-9|few
CASSLGAAGAEAFF
>TRBJ1-6|NA|TRBV15|NA
CATSRDGQPINSPLHF
>TRBJ1-1|NA|TRBV19|NA
CASLKAGNTEAFF
>TRBJ1-2|NA|TRBV7-9|once
CASSLGQVYFRGYTF
>TRBJ1-5|NA|TRBV2|NA
CASSEARTGPQPQHF
>TRBJ1-4|NA|TRBV3-1/TRBV3-2|NA
CASSQRGSNEKLFF
>TRBJ1-1|NA|TRBV5-1|NA
CASSLDTSGTEAFF
>TRBJ2-1|NA|TRBV21-1|NA
CASSKALWGPGLAVSYNEQFF
>TRBJ1-3|TRBD1|TRBV18|NA
CASSQIQGSSGNTIYF
>TRBJ2-7|NA|TRBV10-3|NA
CAISESVVRPYEQYF
>TRBJ2-4|NA|TRBV5-1|NA
CASGGGGNIQYF
>TRBJ2-2|TRBD1|TRBV27|NA
CASSLTLSRQGRYRGDTGELFF
>TRBJ2-7|TRBD2|TRBV4-1|NA
CASSRTSGEDYEQYF
>TRBJ2-7|NA|TRBV7-9|NA
CASSFSTDSYEQYF
>TRBJ2-1|TRBD2|TRBV29-1|NA
CSVVVLAGVPSYNEQFF
>TRBJ2-5|TRBD2|TRBV5-4|NA
CASSTRAGTYQETQYF
>TRBJ2-5|NA|TRBV3-1/TRBV3-2|NA
CASSQGATETQYF
>TRBJ1-2|NA|TRBV28|NA
CASSLGAGYGYTF
>TRBJ2-7|TRBD2|TRBV6-6|NA
CASSLAGSSYEQYF
>TRBJ1-4|NA|TRBV6-5|few
CASSYEGSENEKLFF
>TRBJ1-1|NA|TRBV27|NA
CASSLVFGTEAFF
>TRBJ1-2|TRBD1|TRBV3-1/TRBV3-2|NA
CASSQWDSNYGYTF